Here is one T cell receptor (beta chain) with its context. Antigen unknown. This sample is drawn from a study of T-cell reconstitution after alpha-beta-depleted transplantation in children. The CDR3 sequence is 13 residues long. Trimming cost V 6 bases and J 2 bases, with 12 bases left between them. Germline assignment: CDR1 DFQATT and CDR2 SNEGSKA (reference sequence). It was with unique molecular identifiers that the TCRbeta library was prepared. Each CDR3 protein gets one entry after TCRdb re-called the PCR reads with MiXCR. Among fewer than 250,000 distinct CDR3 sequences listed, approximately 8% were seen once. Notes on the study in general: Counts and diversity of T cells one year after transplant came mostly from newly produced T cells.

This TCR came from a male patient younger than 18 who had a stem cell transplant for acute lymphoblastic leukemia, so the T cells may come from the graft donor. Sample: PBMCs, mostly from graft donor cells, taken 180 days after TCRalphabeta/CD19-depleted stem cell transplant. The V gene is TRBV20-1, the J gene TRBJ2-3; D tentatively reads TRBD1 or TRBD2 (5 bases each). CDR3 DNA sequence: TGCAGTGCCACTATGGGGGACACAGATACGCAGTATTTT. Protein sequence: CSATMGDTDTQYF.